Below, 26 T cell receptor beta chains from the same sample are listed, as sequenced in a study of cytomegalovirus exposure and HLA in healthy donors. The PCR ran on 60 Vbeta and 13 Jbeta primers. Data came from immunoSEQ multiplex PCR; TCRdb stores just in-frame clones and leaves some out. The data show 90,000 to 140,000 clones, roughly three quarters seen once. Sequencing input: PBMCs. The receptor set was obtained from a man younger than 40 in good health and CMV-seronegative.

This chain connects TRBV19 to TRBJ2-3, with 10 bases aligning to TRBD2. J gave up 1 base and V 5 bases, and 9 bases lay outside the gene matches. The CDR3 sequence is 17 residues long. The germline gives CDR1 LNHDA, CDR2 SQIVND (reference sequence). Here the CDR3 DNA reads TGTGCCAGTAGTTCCCCAGGCCTAGCGGGAGGCACAGATACGCAGTATTTT. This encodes CASSSPGLAGGTDTQYF. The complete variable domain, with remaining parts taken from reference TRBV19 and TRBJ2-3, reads DGGITQSPKYLFRKEGQNVTLSCEQNLNHDAMYWYRQDPGQGLRLIYYSQIVNDFQKGDIAEGYSVSREKKESFPLTVTSAQKNPTAFYLCASSSPGLAGGTDTQYFGPGTRLTVL.

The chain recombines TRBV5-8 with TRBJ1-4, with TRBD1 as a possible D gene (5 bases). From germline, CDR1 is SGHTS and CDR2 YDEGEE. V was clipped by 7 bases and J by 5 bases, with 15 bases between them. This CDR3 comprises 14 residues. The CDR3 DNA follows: TGTGCCAGCGGGGGGGGACCGAAGAATGAAAAACTGTTTTTT. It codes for CASGGGPKNEKLFF.

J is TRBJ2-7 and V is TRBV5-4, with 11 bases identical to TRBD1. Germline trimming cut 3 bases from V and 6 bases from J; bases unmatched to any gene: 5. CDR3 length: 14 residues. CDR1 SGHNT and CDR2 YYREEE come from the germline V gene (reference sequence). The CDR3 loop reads CASSSGQGVGEQYF. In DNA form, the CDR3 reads TGTGCCAGCAGCTCGGGACAGGGGGTGGGCGAGCAGTACTTC.

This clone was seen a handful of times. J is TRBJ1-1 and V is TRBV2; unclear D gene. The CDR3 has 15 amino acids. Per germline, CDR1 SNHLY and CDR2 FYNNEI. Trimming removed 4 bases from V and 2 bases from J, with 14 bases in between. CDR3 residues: CASSGSAGLNTEAFF. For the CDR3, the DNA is TGTGCCAGCAGTGGCAGCGCAGGACTCAACACTGAAGCTTTCTTT.

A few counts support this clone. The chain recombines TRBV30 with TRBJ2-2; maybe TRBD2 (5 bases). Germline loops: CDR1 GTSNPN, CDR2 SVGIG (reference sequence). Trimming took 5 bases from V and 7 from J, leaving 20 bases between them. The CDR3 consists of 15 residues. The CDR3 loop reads CAWRRAERMNGELFF. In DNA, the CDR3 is TGTGCCTGGCGACGAGCGGAAAGGATGAACGGGGAGCTGTTTTTT. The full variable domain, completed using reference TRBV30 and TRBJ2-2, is SQTIHQWPATLVQPVGSPLSLECTVEGTSNPNLYWYRQAAGRGLQLLFYSVGIGQISSEVPQNLSASRPQDRQFILSSKKLLLSDSGFYLCAWRRAERMNGELFFGEGSRLTVL.

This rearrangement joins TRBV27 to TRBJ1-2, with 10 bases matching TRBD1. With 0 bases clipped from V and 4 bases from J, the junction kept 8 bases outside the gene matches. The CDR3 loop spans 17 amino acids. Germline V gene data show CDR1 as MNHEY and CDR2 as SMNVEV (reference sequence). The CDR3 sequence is CASSLSIGTGAVYGYTF. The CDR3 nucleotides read TGTGCCAGCAGTTTATCGATAGGGACAGGGGCCGTCTATGGCTACACCTTC.

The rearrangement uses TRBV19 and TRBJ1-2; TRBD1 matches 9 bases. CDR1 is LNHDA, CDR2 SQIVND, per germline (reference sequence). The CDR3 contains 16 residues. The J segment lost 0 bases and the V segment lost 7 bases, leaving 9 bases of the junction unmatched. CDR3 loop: CASIGDRVTSNYGYTF. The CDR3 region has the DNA TGTGCCAGTATAGGGGACAGGGTTACGTCTAACTATGGCTACACCTTC.

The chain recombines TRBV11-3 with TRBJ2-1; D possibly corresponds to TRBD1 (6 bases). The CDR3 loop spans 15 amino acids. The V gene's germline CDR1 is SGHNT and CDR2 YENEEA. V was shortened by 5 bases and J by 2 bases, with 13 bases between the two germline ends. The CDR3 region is CASSLRGRPYNEQFF. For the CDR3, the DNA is TGTGCCAGCAGCCTCAGGGGACGACCCTACAATGAGCAGTTCTTC.

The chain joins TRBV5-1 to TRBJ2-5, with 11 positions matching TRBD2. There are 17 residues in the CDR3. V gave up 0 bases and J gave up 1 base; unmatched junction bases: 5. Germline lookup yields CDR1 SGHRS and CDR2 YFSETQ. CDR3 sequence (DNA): TGCGCCAGCAGCTTGGGGCGGGGACTAGCGGTCCAAGAGACCCAGTACTTC. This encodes CASSLGRGLAVQETQYF.

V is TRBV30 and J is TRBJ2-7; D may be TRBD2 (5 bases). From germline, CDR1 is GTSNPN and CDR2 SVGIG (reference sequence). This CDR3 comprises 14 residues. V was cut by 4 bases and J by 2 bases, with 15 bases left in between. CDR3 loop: CAWNLAGPTYEQYF. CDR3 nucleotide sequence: TGTGCCTGGAATCTTGCGGGTCCGACCTACGAGCAGTACTTC.

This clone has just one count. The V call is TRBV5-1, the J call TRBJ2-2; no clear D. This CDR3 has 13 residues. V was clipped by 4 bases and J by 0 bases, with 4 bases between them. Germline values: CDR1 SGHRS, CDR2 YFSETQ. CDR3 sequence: CASSPSNTGELFF. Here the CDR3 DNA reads TGCGCCAGCAGCCCATCGAACACCGGGGAGCTGTTTTTT.

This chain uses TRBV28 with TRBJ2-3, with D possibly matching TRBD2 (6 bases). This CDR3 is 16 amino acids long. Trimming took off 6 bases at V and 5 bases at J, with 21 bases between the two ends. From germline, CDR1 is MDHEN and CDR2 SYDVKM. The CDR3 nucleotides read TGTGCCAGCAGGCCCGCCCAGGTCGGGAGAGAAGATACGCAGTATTTT. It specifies CASRPAQVGREDTQYF.

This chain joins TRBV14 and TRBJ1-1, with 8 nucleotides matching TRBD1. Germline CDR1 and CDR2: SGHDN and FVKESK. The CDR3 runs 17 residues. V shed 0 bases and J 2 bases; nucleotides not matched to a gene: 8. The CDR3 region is CASSQDFSGTGNTEAFF. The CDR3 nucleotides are TGTGCCAGCAGCCAAGATTTTTCGGGGACAGGAAACACTGAAGCTTTCTTT.

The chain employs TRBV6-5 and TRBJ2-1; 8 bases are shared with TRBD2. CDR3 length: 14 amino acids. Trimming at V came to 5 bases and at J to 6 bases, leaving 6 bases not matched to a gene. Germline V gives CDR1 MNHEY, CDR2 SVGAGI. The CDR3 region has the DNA TGTGCCAGCAGTGCGTATGCGGGGGGCAATGAGCAGTTCTTC. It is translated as CASSAYAGGNEQFF.

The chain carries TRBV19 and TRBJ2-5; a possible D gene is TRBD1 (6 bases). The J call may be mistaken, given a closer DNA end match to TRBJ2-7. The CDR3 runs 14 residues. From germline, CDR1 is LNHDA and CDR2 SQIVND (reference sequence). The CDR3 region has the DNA TGTGCCAGTAGTACCGGACAGTACTCCTACGAGCAGTACTTC. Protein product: CASSTGQYSYEQYF.

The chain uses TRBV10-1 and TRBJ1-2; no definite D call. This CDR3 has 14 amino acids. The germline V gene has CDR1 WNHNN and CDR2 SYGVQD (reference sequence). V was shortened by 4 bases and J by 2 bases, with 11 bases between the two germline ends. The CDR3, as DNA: TGCGCCAGCAGTGCAGTCGCCCTGAACTATGGCTACACCTTC. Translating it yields CASSAVALNYGYTF.

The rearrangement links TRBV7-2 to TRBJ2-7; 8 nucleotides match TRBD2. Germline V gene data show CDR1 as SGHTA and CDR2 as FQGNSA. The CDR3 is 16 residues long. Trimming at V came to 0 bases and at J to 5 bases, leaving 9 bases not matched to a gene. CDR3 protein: CASSLAFGGRSNEQYF. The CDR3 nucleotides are TGTGCCAGCAGCTTAGCGTTCGGCGGGAGGAGCAACGAGCAGTACTTC.

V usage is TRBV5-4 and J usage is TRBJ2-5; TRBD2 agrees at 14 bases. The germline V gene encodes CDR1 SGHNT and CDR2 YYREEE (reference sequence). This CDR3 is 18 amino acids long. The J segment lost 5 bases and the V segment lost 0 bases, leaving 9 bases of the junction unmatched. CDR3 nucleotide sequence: TGTGCCAGCAGCTTGGGGCGACTAGCGGGAGGGCAGGGGGAGACCCAGTACTTC. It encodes CASSLGRLAGGQGETQYF.

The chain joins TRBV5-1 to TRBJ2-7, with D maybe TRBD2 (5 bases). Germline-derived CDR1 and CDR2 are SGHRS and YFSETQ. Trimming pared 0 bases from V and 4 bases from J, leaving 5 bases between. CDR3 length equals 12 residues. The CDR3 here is CASSLGGYEQYF. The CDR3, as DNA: TGCGCCAGCAGCTTGGGAGGGTACGAGCAGTACTTC.

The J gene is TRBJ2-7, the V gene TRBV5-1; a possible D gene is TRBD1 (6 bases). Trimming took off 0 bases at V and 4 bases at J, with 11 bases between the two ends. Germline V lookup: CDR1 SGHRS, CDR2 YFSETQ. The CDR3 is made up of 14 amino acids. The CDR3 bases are TGCGCCAGCAGCTTGGGTCAGGGGCTGTACGAGCAGTACTTC. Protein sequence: CASSLGQGLYEQYF.

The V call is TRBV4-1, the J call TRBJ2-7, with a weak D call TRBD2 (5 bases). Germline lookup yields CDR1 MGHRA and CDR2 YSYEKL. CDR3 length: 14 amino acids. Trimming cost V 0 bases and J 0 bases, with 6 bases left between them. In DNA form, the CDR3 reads TGCGCCAGCAGCCAAGAGAGGGACTCCTACGAGCAGTACTTC. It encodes CASSQERDSYEQYF.

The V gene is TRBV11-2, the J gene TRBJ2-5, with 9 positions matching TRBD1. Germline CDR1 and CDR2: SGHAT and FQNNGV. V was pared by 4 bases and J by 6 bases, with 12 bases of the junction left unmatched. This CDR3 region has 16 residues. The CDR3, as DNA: TGTGCCAGCAGCTCATACCGGGACAGGGAATGGCAGACCCAGTACTTC. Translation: CASSSYRDREWQTQYF.

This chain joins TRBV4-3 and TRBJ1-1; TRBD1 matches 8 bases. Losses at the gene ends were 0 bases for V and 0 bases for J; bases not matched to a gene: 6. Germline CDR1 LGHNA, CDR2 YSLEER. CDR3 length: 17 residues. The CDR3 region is CASSQDLQGVMNTEAFF. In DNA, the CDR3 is TGCGCCAGCAGCCAAGATCTACAGGGGGTCATGAACACTGAAGCTTTCTTT.

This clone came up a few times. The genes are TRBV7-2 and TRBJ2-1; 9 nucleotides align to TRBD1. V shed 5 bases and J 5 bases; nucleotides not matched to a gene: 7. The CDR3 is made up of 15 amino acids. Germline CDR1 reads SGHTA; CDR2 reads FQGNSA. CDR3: CASSPGTGYNNEQFF. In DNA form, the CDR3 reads TGTGCCAGCAGCCCCGGGACAGGGTACAACAATGAGCAGTTCTTC.

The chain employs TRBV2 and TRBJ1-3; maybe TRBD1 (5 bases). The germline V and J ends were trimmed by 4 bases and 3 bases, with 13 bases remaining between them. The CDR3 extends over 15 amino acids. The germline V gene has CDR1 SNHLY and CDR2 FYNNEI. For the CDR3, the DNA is TGTGCCAGCAGTGGCCGCAGGGTGCATGGAAACACCATATATTTT. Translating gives CASSGRRVHGNTIYF.

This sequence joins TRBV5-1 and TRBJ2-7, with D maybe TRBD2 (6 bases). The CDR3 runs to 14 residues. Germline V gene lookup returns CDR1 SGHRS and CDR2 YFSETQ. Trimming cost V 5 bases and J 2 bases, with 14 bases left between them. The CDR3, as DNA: TGCGCCAGCAGGACGCTAGCGAGCACCTACGAGCAGTACTTC. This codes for CASRTLASTYEQYF.